Listed here is a single TCR beta chain. Profiling relied on immunoSEQ multiplex PCR, and the TCRdb table lists in-frame clones only, not all of them. The data contain roughly 68,000 clones, roughly 91% of them seen just once; the ten biggest clones take up around 7%. The sample belongs to a study of blood T cell repertoires in COVID-19. Study-wide context: Samples came from the United States, Italy and Spain, spanning acute and convalescent COVID-19. T cells, B-cell-depleted T cells, or PBMCs provided the cDNA or gDNA that served as material.

The CDR3 consists of 15 residues. Trimming took 6 bases from V and 1 from J, leaving 15 bases between them. Germline lookup yields CDR1 MNHEY and CDR2 SVGAGI. Material: peripheral blood. This rearrangement joins TRBV6-5 to TRBJ1-1; D unclear. This sequence originates from a man aged 40-50 years with COVID-19, enrolled during active disease. CDR3 region: CASSGLGRKNTEAFF. The CDR3 DNA reads TGTGCCAGCAGCGGTCTGGGCAGAAAGAACACTGAAGCTTTCTTT.